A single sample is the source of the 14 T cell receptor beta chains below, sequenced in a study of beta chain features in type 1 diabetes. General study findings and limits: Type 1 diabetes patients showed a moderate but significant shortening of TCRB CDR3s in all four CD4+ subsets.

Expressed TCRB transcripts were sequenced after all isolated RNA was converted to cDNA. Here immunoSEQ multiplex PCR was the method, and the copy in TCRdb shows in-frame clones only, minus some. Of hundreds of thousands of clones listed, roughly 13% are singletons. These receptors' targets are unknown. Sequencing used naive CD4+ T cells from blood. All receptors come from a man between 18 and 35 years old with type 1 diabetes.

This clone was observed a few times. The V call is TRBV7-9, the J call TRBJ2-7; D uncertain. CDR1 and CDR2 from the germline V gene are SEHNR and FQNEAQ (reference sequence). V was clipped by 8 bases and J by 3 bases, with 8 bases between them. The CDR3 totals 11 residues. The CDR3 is CASSDHYEQYF. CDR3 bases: TGTGCCAGCTCTGACCACTACGAGCAGTACTTC. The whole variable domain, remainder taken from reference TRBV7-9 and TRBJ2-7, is DTGVSQNPRHKITKRGQNVTFRCDPISEHNRLYWYRQTLGQGPEFLTYFQNEAQLEKSRLLSDRFSAERPKGSFSTLEIQRTEQGDSAMYLCASSDHYEQYFGPGTRLTVT.

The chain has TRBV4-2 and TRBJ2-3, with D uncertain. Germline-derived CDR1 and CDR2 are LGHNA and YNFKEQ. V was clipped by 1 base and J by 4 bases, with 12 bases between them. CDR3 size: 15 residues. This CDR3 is CASSQGTFRADTQYF. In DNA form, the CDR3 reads TGTGCCAGCAGCCAAGGGACGTTTCGTGCAGATACGCAGTATTTT.

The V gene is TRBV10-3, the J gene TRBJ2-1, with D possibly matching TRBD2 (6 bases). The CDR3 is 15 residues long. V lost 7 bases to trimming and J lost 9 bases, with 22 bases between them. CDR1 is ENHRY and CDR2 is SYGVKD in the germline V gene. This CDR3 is CAIKGGGSAGGEQFF. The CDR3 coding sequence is TGTGCCATCAAGGGAGGCGGGTCTGCCGGGGGTGAGCAGTTCTTC.

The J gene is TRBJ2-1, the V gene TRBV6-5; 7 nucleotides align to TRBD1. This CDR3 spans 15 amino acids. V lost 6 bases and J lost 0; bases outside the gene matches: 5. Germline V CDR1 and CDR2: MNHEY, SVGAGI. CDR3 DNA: TGTGCCAGCAGGGACCCAGGGGGCTCCTACAATGAGCAGTTCTTC. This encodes CASRDPGGSYNEQFF.

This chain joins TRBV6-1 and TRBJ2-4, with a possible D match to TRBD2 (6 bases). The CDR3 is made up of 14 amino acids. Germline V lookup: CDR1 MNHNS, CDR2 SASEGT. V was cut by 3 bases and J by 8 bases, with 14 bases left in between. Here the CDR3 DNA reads TGTGCCAGCAGTGACGGGGGTTCAGGAGACATTCAGTACTTC. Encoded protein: CASSDGGSGDIQYF.

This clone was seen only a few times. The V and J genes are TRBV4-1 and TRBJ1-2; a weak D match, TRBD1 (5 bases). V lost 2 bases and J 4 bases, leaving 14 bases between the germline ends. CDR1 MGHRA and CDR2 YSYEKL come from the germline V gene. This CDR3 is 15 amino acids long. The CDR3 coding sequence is TGCGCCAGCAGCCAACCCGGGACTCTAGGCTATGGCTACACCTTC. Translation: CASSQPGTLGYGYTF.

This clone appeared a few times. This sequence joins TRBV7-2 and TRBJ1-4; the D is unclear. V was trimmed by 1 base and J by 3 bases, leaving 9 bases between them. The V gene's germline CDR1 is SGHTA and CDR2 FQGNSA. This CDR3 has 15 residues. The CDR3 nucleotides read TGTGCCAGCAGCTTAGTGTCGTGGTCTAATGAAAAACTGTTTTTT. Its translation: CASSLVSWSNEKLFF.

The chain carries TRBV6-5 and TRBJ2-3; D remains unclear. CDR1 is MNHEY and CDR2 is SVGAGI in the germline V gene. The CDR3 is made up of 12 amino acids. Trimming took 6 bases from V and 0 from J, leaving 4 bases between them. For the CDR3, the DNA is TGTGCCAGCAGGCAAAGCACAGATACGCAGTATTTT. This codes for CASRQSTDTQYF.

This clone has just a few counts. In DNA, the CDR3 is TGTGCCAGCAGCCCGGACAGGGAGGGAGAGACCCAGTACTTC. Protein sequence: CASSPDREGETQYF. The chain employs TRBV7-9 and TRBJ2-5, with D perhaps TRBD1 (8 bases). V dropped 5 bases and J dropped 4 bases, with 14 bases sitting between them. The CDR3 spans 14 residues. Germline values: CDR1 SEHNR, CDR2 FQNEAQ (reference sequence).

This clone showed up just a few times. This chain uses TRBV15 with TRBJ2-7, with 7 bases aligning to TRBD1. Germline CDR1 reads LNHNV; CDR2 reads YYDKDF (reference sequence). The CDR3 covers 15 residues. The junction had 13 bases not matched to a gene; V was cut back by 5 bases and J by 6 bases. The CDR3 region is CATSPPDRRPFEQYF. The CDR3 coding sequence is TGTGCCACCAGCCCCCCGGACAGGCGGCCCTTCGAGCAGTACTTC.

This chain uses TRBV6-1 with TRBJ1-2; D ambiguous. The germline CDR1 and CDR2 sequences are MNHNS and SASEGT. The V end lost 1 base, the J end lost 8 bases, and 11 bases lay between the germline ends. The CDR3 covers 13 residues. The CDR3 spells CASSEGGQSGYTF. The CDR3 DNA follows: TGTGCCAGCAGTGAAGGAGGTCAGAGCGGCTACACCTTC.

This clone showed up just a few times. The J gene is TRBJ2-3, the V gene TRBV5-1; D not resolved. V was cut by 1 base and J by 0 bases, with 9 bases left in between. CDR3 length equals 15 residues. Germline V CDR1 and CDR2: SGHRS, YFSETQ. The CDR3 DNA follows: TGCGCCAGCAGCTTGATAGGACGGAGCACAGATACGCAGTATTTT. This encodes CASSLIGRSTDTQYF.

The CDR3 here is CASSITERVLTF. In DNA form, the CDR3 reads TGTGCCAGCAGCATCACTGAACGTGTGCTCACCTTC. This rearrangement joins TRBV5-5 to TRBJ1-2; no firm D call. Germline CDR1 is SGHKS and CDR2 is YYEKEE (reference sequence). The ends were cut back, 4 bases at V and 13 bases at J, with 17 bases in the middle. This CDR3 region has 12 residues.

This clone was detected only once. CDR3 amino acids: CASKTNTEAFF. The CDR3 DNA is TGTGCCAGCAAAACGAACACTGAAGCTTTCTTT. The chain uses TRBV6-5 and TRBJ1-1; D not resolved. This CDR3 is built from 11 residues. Germline CDR1 MNHEY, CDR2 SVGAGI. V lost 7 bases and J lost 1, with 4 bases in between.